This is a list of T cell receptor beta chains from one sample in a study of shared clonotypes between healthy human individuals. Produced via immunoSEQ multiplex PCR; TCRdb's table is partial and in-frame only. This table holds around 350,000 clones, around four fifths found once. The sample comprised memory CD4+ T cells sorted from blood. The origin of the receptors is a man aged 25 to 40 in good health. Each CDR3 is given with its conserved first and last residue. The D gene is left open where the match is weak. Clone sizes are given selectively: once, few, many, or a class where the clone is expanded.

d_call	cdr3_length	j_call	clone_size	v_call	cdr3_nt	cdr3_aa
NA	15	TRBJ2-1	NA	TRBV5-1	TGCGCCAGCAGCTTGGGACAGTCCCTCGGCGATGAGCAGTTCTTC	CASSLGQSLGDEQFF
TRBD1	14	TRBJ2-7	NA	TRBV6-6	TGTGCCAGCAGTTACTCCGGACAGGTCTACGAGCAGTACTTC	CASSYSGQVYEQYF
NA	14	TRBJ2-3	few	TRBV4-3	TGCGCCAGCAGCCAAGGAACCCGTCAGGATACGCAGTATTTT	CASSQGTRQDTQYF
NA	15	TRBJ1-2	NA	TRBV2	TGTGCCAGAAGGTCTTGGGGGGTGCTTCGGGATGGCTACACCTTC	CARRSWGVLRDGYTF
NA	15	TRBJ2-5	NA	TRBV5-1	TGCGCCAGCAGCCCATCAGACACCTCCCAAGAGACCCAGTACTTC	CASSPSDTSQETQYF
NA	14	TRBJ2-1	NA	TRBV5-1	TGCGCCAGCAGCTTGAGACTTTTCCCGGATGAGCAGTTCTTC	CASSLRLFPDEQFF
NA	15	TRBJ2-7	once	TRBV13	TGTGCCAGCACCAAATCCGGGACCGCTACCTACGAGCAGTACTTC	CASTKSGTATYEQYF
NA	14	TRBJ2-2	NA	TRBV6-6	TGTGCCAGCAGTTATACTGGACACACCGGGGAGCTGTTTTTT	CASSYTGHTGELFF
NA	15	TRBJ2-1	NA	TRBV9	TGTGCCAGCAGCGTAGGGGGGGACTCCTTACATGAGCAGTTCTTC	CASSVGGDSLHEQFF
TRBD2	19	TRBJ2-2	NA	TRBV28	TGTGCCAGCAGTGTCCGAATCCTAGCGGGAGGTAGGAACACCGGGGAGCTGTTTTTT	CASSVRILAGGRNTGELFF
TRBD2	14	TRBJ2-1	NA	TRBV27	TGTGCCAGCAGGGTAGCGGGAGCGGGCAATGAGCAGTTCTTC	CASRVAGAGNEQFF
NA	15	TRBJ2-7	NA	TRBV11-2	TGTGCCAGCAGCGCGATGAGGGGTAATCCCTACGAGCAGTACTTC	CASSAMRGNPYEQYF
NA	13	TRBJ1-2	NA	TRBV29-1	TGCAGCGCTAACAGCGGGGCCCCTTATGGCTACACCTTC	CSANSGAPYGYTF
NA	14	TRBJ1-5	NA	TRBV27	TGTGCCAGCAGTTTTCTAAGGGGCAATCAGCCCCAGCATTTT	CASSFLRGNQPQHF
NA	12	TRBJ2-5	NA	TRBV7-3	TGTGCCAGCAGCTTAGGTCCAGGGACCCAGTACTTC	CASSLGPGTQYF
NA	15	TRBJ2-1	NA	TRBV28	TGTGCCAGCAGCCCTGCCGGGATCTCCTACAATGAGCAGTTCTTC	CASSPAGISYNEQFF
NA	12	TRBJ1-1	NA	TRBV6-5	TGTGCCAGCAGTTCCCGACAGAGTGAAGCTTTCTTT	CASSSRQSEAFF
NA	13	TRBJ2-7	NA	TRBV5-6	TGTGCCAGCAGCTTGGCAGGTACCTACGAGCAGTACTTC	CASSLAGTYEQYF
NA	15	TRBJ1-2	few	TRBV4-1	TGCGCCAGCAGCCGGGAGGAGGGAGGTAACTATGGCTACACCTTC	CASSREEGGNYGYTF
NA	14	TRBJ2-1	NA	TRBV5-1	TGCGCCAGCAGCTTGGACGTCCAATACAATGAGCAGTTCTTC	CASSLDVQYNEQFF
TRBD2	16	TRBJ2-5	NA	TRBV7-2	TGTGCCAGCAGCTTAGTTCCGGGAGGGATTCAAGAGACCCAGTACTTC	CASSLVPGGIQETQYF
NA	15	TRBJ2-3	NA	TRBV6-1	TGTGCCAGCAGTGGAGGGTATTATAACGACCCGACGCAGTATTTT	CASSGGYYNDPTQYF
NA	15	TRBJ2-7	few	TRBV11-2	TGTGCCAGCAGTTCCCGCAGGGTTTCCACTTACGAGCAGTACTTC	CASSSRRVSTYEQYF
NA	23	TRBJ2-1	NA	TRBV19	TGTGCCAGTAGTCCTTATCTCCGGGGGCTAGCGGAAGGGTGGGATTATTCCTACAATGAGCAGTTCTTC	CASSPYLRGLAEGWDYSYNEQFF
TRBD1	15	TRBJ1-1	few	TRBV2	TGTGCCAGCAGCGGGCCCCCACAGGGGATCTCTGAAGCTTTCTTT	CASSGPPQGISEAFF
NA	13	TRBJ1-1	NA	TRBV9	TGTGCCAGCAGCGGCGGGATGAACACTGAAGCTTTCTTT	CASSGGMNTEAFF
TRBD2	13	TRBJ2-3	few	TRBV18	TGTGCCAGCTCGCGGGGGAACACAGATACGCAGTATTTT	CASSRGNTDTQYF
NA	15	TRBJ2-7	NA	TRBV25-1	TGTGCCAGCAGCCCCATGGGGGAGGAGTCCTACGAGCAGTACTTC	CASSPMGEESYEQYF
NA	16	TRBJ2-7	NA	TRBV7-2	TGTGCCAGCAGCCTGCGTGGGTTGGGGGATAGGAACGAGCAGTACTTC	CASSLRGLGDRNEQYF
TRBD1	14	TRBJ1-4	NA	TRBV7-6	TGTGCCAGCAGCCCACAGACAGGGTGGGGAAAACTGTTTTTT	CASSPQTGWGKLFF
NA	13	TRBJ2-5	many	TRBV7-9	TGTGCCAGCAGCTCCAAAGGCCCAGAGACCCAGTACTTC	CASSSKGPETQYF
NA	14	TRBJ2-6	NA	TRBV6-5	TGTGCCAGCAGGGGATACTCTGGGGCCAACGTCCTGACTTTC	CASRGYSGANVLTF
NA	12	TRBJ1-2	NA	TRBV28	TGTGCCAGCAGCTCGACAGCTCGGGGCTACACCTTC	CASSSTARGYTF
NA	11	TRBJ1-1	NA	TRBV18	TGTGCCAGCTCAACGGTCGGGGAGGCTTTCTTT	CASSTVGEAFF
NA	14	TRBJ2-2	NA	TRBV11-3	TGTGCCAGCAGCTTTAACAGGGAGGCCGGGGAGCTGTTTTTT	CASSFNREAGELFF
TRBD2	16	TRBJ2-5	NA	TRBV19	TGTGCCAGTAGTAGGGGACTAGCGGGAGTTCAAGAGACCCAGTACTTC	CASSRGLAGVQETQYF
NA	15	TRBJ2-3	NA	TRBV11-2	TGTGCCAGCAGCTTACGGGGTTTTAGCACAGATACGCAGTATTTT	CASSLRGFSTDTQYF
TRBD2	15	TRBJ2-5	NA	TRBV4-3	TGCGCCAGCAGCCAAGACCTAGCGGGAGGTGAGACCCAGTACTTC	CASSQDLAGGETQYF
NA	12	TRBJ1-4	NA	TRBV30	TGTGCCTGGAGTGTGGATAATGAAAAACTGTTTTTT	CAWSVDNEKLFF
NA	11	TRBJ2-5	NA	TRBV20-1	TGCAGTGAAGTGGACCAAGAGACCCAGTACTTC	CSEVDQETQYF
NA	15	TRBJ1-2	NA	TRBV6-5	TGTGCCAGCAGCCTCGCGGGTTTGTCTAACTATGGCTACACCTTC	CASSLAGLSNYGYTF
TRBD1	17	TRBJ2-7	NA	TRBV27	TGTGCCAGCAGTAGCCAACAGGGGGCCGGCCTTTATTCCGAGCAGTACTTC	CASSSQQGAGLYSEQYF
TRBD1	15	TRBJ1-5	NA	TRBV2	TGTGCCAGCAGCGTAGGACAGGGCCGCAATCAGCCCCAGCATTTT	CASSVGQGRNQPQHF
NA	14	TRBJ2-3	NA	TRBV2	TGTGCCAGCAGTGACCTCCGGGGCCCAGATACGCAGTATTTT	CASSDLRGPDTQYF
TRBD2	13	TRBJ2-1	NA	TRBV18	TGTGCCAGCTCACCACCTCTAGCGGATGAGCAGTTCTTC	CASSPPLADEQFF
TRBD1	14	TRBJ2-3	few	TRBV11-1	TGTGCCAGCAGCACCTGGGACAGGCCAGATACGCAGTATTTT	CASSTWDRPDTQYF
NA	14	TRBJ1-1	NA	TRBV21-1	TGTGCCAGCAGCGACCGGACGGACTACACTGAAGCTTTCTTT	CASSDRTDYTEAFF
TRBD2	20	TRBJ2-3	NA	TRBV27	TGTGCCAGCAGTTCCGTCTCGCCTGGACTAGCGGGAGAAAGCACAGATACGCAGTATTTT	CASSSVSPGLAGESTDTQYF
NA	13	TRBJ2-7	NA	TRBV30	TGTGCCTGCGATCGGGTAAGCTCCTACGAGCAGTACTTC	CACDRVSSYEQYF
TRBD2	16	TRBJ2-1	NA	TRBV6-4	TGTGCCAGCAGCCCGACCGGGACTAGCGGTTACAATGAGCAGTTCTTC	CASSPTGTSGYNEQFF